This T cell receptor (beta chain) was found in a study of tumor-infiltrating lymphocytes in oesophageal squamous cell carcinoma (dated by TCRdb to 2016 to 2018). There are a few counts of this clonotype. There is no known antigen for this receptor. No base quality information exists; no much larger clone differs at one position. Trimming takes 4 bases off V and 0 bases off J; junction bases not matched to a gene: 2. Spanning cysteine to phenylalanine, the CDR3 consists of 15 amino acids. Only the CDR3 region is kept as DNA, spanning 45 bases read in frame from base 1. Looking up the germline V gene yields CDR1 MNHNS and CDR2 SASEGT. The receptor library was made with PCR. Sequenced using an Illumina HiSeq 2000. Through fastp at Q25 and MiXCR, TCRdb rebuilt clones from the public reads, retaining in-frame beta chains. CDR3 protein duplicates are merged, each entry listing the most common genes and DNA. The sample data list more than 10,000 distinct CDR3 sequences, and about 55% of these were observed just once. The ten largest clonotypes hold about 30% of the sample.

The chain was built from TRBV6-1 and TRBJ1-5; 8 nucleotides in the junction match TRBD1. The sequence was collected from a female donor with esophageal squamous cell carcinoma. The sample taken for sequencing was esophageal tumor tissue. The bases are TGTGCCAGCAGTGCAGGGGGCTATAGCAATCAGCCCCAGCATTTT. Its amino acids are CASSAGGYSNQPQHF.